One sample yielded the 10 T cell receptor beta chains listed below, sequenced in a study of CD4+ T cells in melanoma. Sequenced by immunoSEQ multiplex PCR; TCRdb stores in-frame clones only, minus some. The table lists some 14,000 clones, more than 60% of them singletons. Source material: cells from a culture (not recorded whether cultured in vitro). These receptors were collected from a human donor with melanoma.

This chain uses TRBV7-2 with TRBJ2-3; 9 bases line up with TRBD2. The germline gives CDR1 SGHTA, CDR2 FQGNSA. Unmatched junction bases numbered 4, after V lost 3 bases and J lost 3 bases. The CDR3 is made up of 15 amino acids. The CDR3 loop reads CASSLAGGWTDTQYF. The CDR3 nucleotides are TGTGCCAGCAGCTTGGCGGGGGGGTGGACAGATACGCAGTATTTT.

The CDR3, as DNA: TGTGCCTGGAGTGTACCCGGGTTAGTGGGCTACACCTTC. Encoded protein: CAWSVPGLVGYTF. The genes are TRBV30 and TRBJ1-2; D gene ambiguous. The V gene's germline CDR1 is GTSNPN and CDR2 SVGIG (reference sequence). The CDR3 runs 13 residues. Trimming cost V 0 bases and J 8 bases, with 13 bases left between them.

The CDR3 DNA sequence: TGTGCCAGCAGGGACCAGGACACCGGGGAGCTGTTTTTT. Translated, it gives CASRDQDTGELFF. The J gene is TRBJ2-2, the V gene TRBV6-5; D unclear. V was pared by 6 bases and J by 3 bases, with 8 bases between. In germline, CDR1 is MNHEY, CDR2 SVGAGI. This CDR3 contains 13 residues.

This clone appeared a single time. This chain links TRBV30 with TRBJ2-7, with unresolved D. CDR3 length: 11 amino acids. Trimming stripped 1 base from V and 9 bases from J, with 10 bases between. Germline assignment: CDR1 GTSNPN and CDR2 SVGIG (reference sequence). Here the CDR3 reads CAWSARVGQYF. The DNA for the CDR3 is TGTGCCTGGAGTGCCCGTGTGGGGCAGTACTTC.

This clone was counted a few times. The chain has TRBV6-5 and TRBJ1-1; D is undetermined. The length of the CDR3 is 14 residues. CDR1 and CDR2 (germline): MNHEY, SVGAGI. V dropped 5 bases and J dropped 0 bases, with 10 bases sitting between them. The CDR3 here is CASSPRVVNTEAFF. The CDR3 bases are TGTGCCAGCAGTCCCCGTGTCGTGAACACTGAAGCTTTCTTT.

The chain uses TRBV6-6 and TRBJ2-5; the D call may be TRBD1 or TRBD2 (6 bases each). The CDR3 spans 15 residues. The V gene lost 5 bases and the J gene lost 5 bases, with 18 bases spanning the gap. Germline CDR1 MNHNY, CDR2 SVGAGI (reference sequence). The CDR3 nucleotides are TGTGCCAGCAGTCCTGGTGTTGGGGGGCGGGAGACCCAGTACTTC. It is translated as CASSPGVGGRETQYF.

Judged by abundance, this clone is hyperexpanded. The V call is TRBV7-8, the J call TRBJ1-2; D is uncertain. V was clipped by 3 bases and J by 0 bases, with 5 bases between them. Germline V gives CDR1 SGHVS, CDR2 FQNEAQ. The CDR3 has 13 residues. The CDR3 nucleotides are TGTGCCAGCAGCTTTTTGGCTAACTATGGCTACACCTTC. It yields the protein CASSFLANYGYTF.

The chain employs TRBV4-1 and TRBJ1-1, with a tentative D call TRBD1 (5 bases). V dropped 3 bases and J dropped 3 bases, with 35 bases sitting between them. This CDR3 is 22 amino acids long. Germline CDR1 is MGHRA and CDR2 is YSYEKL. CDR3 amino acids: CASSHPGARRGDPNLEDTEAFF. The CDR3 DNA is TGCGCCAGCAGCCACCCCGGGGCGCGACGTGGGGACCCGAATTTGGAGGACACTGAAGCTTTCTTT.

The CDR3 loop is CASSWGYNQPQHF. CDR3 sequence (DNA): TGTGCCAGCAGTTGGGGCTACAATCAGCCCCAGCATTTT. V is TRBV6-1 and J is TRBJ1-5; perhaps TRBD1 as D (5 bases). Trimming took off 5 bases at V and 3 bases at J, with 8 bases between the two ends. The CDR3 runs 13 residues. The germline V gene has CDR1 MNHNS and CDR2 SASEGT.

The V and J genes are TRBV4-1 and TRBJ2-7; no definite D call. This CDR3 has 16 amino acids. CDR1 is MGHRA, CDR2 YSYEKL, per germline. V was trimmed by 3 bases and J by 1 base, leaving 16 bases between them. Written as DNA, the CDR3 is TGCGCCAGCAGCCATAGCCTTAAAGGGAAATCCTACGAGCAGTACTTC. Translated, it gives CASSHSLKGKSYEQYF.